The T cell receptor beta chain under discussion was sequenced for a study of T cell repertoires in cytomegalovirus infection. Germline assignment: CDR1 SGHDT and CDR2 YYEEEE. The CDR3 is made up of 17 amino acids. Germline trimming cut 0 bases from V and 3 bases from J; bases unmatched to any gene: 4. This clonotype showed up just a few times. Its matching antigen is unknown. TCRdb called the reads again in MiXCR, with one record for every CDR3 protein. The sample has some 800,000 distinct CDR3 sequences; approximately 30% are singletons. Specimen: cultured CD8+ T cells from PBMCs, collected from culture after CMV antigen stimulation. The chain carries TRBV5-6 and TRBJ2-2; 11 bases match TRBD2. This TCR derives from a human donor in good health (CMV status not recorded). Some clones in this sample may be carry-over from other donors' samples. The CDR3 nucleotides are TGTGCCAGCAGCTTGGAGCTAGCGGGGGGTCACACCGGGGAGCTGTTTTTT. Residues: CASSLELAGGHTGELFF.